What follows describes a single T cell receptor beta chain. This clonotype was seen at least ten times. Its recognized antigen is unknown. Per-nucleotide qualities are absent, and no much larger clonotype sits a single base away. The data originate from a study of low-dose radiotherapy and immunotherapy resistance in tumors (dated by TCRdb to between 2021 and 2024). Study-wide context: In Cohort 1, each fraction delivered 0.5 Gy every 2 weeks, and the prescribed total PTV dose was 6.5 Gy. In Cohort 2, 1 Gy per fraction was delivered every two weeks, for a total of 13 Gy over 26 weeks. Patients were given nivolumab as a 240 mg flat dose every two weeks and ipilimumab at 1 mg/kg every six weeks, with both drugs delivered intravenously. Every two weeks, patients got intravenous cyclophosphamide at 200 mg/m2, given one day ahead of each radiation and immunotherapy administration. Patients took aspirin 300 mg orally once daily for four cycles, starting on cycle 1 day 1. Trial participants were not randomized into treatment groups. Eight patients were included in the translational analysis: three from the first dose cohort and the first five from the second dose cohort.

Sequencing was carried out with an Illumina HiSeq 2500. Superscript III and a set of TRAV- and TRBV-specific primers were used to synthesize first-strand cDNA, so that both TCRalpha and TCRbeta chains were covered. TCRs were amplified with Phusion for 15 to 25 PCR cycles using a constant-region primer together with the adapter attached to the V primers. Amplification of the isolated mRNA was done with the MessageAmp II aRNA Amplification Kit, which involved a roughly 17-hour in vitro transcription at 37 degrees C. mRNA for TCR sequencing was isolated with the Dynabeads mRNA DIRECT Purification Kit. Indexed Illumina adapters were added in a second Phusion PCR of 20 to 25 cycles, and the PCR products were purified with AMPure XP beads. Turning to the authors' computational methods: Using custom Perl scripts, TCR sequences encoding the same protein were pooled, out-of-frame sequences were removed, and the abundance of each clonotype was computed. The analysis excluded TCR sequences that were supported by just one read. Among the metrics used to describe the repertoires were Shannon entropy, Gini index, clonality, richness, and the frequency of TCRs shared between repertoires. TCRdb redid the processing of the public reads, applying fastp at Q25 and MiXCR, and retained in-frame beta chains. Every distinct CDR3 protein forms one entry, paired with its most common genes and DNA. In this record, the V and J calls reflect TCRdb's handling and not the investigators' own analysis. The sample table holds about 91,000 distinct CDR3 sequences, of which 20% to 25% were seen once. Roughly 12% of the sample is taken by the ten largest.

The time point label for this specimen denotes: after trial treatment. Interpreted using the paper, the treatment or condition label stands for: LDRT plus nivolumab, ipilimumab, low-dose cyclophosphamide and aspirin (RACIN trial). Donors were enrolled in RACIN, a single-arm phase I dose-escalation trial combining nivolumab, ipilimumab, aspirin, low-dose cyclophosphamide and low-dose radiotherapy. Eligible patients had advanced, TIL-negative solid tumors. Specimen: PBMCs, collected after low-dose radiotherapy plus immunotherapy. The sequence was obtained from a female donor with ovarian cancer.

Read as DNA, the sequence is TGTGCCAGCAGCTCCGGGACAGGGTTTGAGACCCAGTACTTC. Translated, it gives CASSSGTGFETQYF. The sequence joins TRBV7-2 to TRBJ2-5, and 9 junction bases match TRBD1. The germline V gene encodes CDR1 SGHTA and CDR2 FQGNSA. Clipping removes 4 bases from V and 5 bases from J, with 5 as the unmatched junction base count. The CDR3 runs 14 residues from the cysteine to the phenylalanine. Kept here is only the CDR3 DNA, which spans 42 bases and is read in frame from base 1. The full variable domain, completed from the reference TRBV7-2 and TRBJ2-5 proteins outside the CDR3, reads GAGVSQSPSNKVTEKGKDVELRCDPISGHTALYWYRQSLGQGLEFLIYFQGNSAPDKSGLPSDRFSAERTGGSVSTLTIQRTQQEDSAVYLCASSSGTGFETQYFGPGTRLLVL.